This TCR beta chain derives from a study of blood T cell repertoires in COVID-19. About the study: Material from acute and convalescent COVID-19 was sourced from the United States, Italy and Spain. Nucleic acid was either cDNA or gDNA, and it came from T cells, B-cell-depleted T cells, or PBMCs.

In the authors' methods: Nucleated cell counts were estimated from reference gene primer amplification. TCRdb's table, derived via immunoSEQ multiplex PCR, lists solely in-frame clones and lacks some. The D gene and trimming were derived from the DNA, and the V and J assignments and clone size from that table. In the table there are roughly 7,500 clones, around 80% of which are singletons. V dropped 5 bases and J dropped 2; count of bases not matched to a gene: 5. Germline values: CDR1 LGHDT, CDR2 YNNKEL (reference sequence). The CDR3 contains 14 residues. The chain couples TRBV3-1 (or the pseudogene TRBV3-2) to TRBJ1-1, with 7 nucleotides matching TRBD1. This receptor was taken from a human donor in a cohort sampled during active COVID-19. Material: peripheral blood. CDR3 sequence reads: CASSARQGNTEAFF. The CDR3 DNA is TGTGCCAGCAGCGCAAGACAGGGAAACACTGAAGCTTTCTTT.